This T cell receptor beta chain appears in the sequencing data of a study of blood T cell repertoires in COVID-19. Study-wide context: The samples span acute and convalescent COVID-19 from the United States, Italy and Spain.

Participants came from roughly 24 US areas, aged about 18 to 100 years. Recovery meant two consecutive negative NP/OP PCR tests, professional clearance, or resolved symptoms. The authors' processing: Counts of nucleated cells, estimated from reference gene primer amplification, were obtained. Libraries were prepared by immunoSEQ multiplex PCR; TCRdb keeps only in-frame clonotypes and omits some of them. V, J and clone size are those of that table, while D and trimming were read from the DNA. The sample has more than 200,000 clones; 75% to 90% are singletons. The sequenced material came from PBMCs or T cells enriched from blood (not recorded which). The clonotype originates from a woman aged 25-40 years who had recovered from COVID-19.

CDR3: CASGMTGGDEKLFF. The CDR3, as DNA: TGCGCCAGCGGAATGACAGGGGGTGATGAAAAACTGTTTTTT. This rearrangement joins TRBV5-1 to TRBJ1-4; TRBD1 aligns across 9 bases. Germline trimming cut 7 bases from V and 6 bases from J; bases unmatched to any gene: 7. This CDR3 has 14 residues. Germline CDR1 SGHRS, CDR2 YFSETQ. Supplemented by reference TRBV5-1 and TRBJ1-4, the full variable domain reads KAGVTQTPRYLIKTRGQQVTLSCSPISGHRSVSWYQQTPGQGLQFLFEYFSETQRNKGNFPGRFSGRQFSNSRSEMNVSTLELGDSALYLCASGMTGGDEKLFFGSGTQLSVL.